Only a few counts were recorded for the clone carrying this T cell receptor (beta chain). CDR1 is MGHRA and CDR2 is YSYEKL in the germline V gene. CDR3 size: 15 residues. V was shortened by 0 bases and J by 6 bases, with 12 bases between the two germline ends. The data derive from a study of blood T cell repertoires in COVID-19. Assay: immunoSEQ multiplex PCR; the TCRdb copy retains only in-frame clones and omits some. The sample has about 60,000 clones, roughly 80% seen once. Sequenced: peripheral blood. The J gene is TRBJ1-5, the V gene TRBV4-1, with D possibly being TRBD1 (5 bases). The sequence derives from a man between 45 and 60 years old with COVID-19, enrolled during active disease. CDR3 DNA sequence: TGCGCCAGCAGCCAAGAAACCGGGGGTAGTCAGCCCCAGCATTTT. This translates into CASSQETGGSQPQHF.